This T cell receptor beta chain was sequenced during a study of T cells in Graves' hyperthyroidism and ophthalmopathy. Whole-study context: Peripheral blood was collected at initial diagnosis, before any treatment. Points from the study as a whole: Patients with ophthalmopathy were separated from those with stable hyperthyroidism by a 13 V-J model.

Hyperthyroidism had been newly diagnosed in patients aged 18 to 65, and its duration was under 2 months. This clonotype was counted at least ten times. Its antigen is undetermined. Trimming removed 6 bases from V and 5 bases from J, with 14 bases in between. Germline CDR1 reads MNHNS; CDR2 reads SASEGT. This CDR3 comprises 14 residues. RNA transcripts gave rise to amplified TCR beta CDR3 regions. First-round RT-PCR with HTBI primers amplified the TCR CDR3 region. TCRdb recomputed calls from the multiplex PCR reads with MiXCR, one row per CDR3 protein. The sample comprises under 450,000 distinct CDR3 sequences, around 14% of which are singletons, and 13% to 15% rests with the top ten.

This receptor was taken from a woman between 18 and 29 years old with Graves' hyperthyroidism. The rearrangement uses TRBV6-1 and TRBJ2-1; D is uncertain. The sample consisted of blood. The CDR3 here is CASSYLVTNNEQFF. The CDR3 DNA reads TGTGCCAGCAGCTACCTGGTTACTAACAATGAGCAGTTCTTC.